These 14 T cell receptor beta chains were all obtained from the same sample, sequenced in a study of T cells in localized non-small cell lung cancer. Clones were read by immunoSEQ multiplex PCR, and TCRdb kept only the in-frame ones, dropping some. This sample has about 70,000 clones, with about 90% found just once. The sample in question was peripheral blood, obtained before any cancer treatment. The receptors were sampled from a male donor aged 60 or older with stage III squamous cell lung carcinoma.

This clone appeared a single time. The chain has TRBV11-2 and TRBJ1-2; tentative D call: TRBD1 (5 bases). Deletions cut 5 bases from V and 8 bases from J, with 15 bases between. The CDR3 contains 13 residues. Germline CDR1 reads SGHAT; CDR2 reads FQNNGV. CDR3 nucleotide sequence: TGTGCCAGCAGCGGGACGGGGGGTATCGGCTACACCTTC. It specifies CASSGTGGIGYTF.

The CDR3 region is CASSKRALGQMSGYTF. The CDR3 DNA is TGTGCCAGCAGCAAAAGGGCCTTAGGACAGATGAGCGGCTACACCTTC. The chain is built from TRBV7-2 and TRBJ1-2, with D perhaps matching TRBD1 (6 bases). The CDR3 covers 16 residues. Trimming cost V 5 bases and J 8 bases, with 24 bases left between them. CDR1 SGHTA and CDR2 FQGNSA come from the germline V gene.

The chain carries TRBV6-1 and TRBJ1-6, with unresolved D. The CDR3 has 18 residues. From germline, CDR1 is MNHNS and CDR2 SASEGT. Deletions cut 1 base from V and 0 bases from J, with 13 bases between. The CDR3 here is CASSEEGGQSSYNSPLHF. The CDR3 nucleotides are TGTGCCAGCAGTGAAGAAGGAGGGCAGAGCTCCTATAATTCACCCCTCCACTTT.

This sequence joins TRBV14 and TRBJ2-3; 8 positions agree with TRBD2. With 0 bases clipped from V and 2 bases from J, the junction kept 7 bases outside the gene matches. In germline, CDR1 is SGHDN, CDR2 FVKESK. The CDR3 is made up of 17 amino acids. The CDR3 nucleotides read TGTGCCAGCAGCCAAGAATACGGCGGGGGGACCACAGATACGCAGTATTTT. The encoded protein is CASSQEYGGGTTDTQYF.

This rearrangement joins TRBV5-6 to TRBJ2-2; D remains unclear. Trimming took off 4 bases at V and 10 bases at J, with 8 bases between the two ends. Looked up from germline, CDR1 is SGHDT and CDR2 is YYEEEE. CDR3 length: 11 amino acids. The CDR3 spells CASSLPQELFF. Written as DNA, the CDR3 is TGTGCCAGCAGCCTACCACAGGAGCTGTTTTTT.

CDR3 residues: CASSPGLADTGELFF. The CDR3 DNA is TGTGCCAGCAGCCCGGGACTAGCGGACACCGGGGAGCTGTTTTTT. The chain has TRBV9 and TRBJ2-2; 11 positions match TRBD2. J gave up 3 bases and V 4 bases, and 2 bases lay outside the gene matches. In germline, CDR1 is SGDLS, CDR2 YYNGEE. This CDR3 is 15 amino acids long.

This chain connects TRBV30 to TRBJ2-7; D is possibly TRBD2 (6 bases). V shed 0 bases and J shed 3 bases, with 12 bases lying between them. The CDR3 is made up of 14 amino acids. Per the germline V gene, CDR1 is GTSNPN and CDR2 is SVGIG (reference sequence). CDR3 region: CAWSVRGVLYEQYF. The CDR3 nucleotides are TGTGCCTGGAGTGTACGCGGGGTCCTCTACGAGCAGTACTTC.

J is TRBJ2-2 and V is TRBV6-4, with D possibly being TRBD1 (6 bases). In germline, CDR1 is MRHNA, CDR2 SNTAGT. V lost 6 bases and J lost 7, with 15 bases in between. This CDR3 region has 14 residues. CDR3: CASSLQGFGGELFF. In DNA, the CDR3 is TGTGCCAGCAGCCTACAGGGTTTCGGCGGGGAGCTGTTTTTT.

The chain joins TRBV10-3 to TRBJ2-5, with D possibly matching TRBD2 (5 bases). Trimming removed 6 bases at V and 3 bases at J, with 17 bases between. Germline CDR1 is ENHRY and CDR2 is SYGVKD. The CDR3 totals 15 residues. The CDR3 DNA sequence: TGTGCCATCAGAAAGCGAGCCCTTAGCGAAGAGACCCAGTACTTC. It encodes CAIRKRALSEETQYF.

This rearrangement joins TRBV5-7 to TRBJ1-5; maybe TRBD1 (5 bases). TRBV5-7 is an ORF for which the function is uncertain. Trimming removed 1 base at V and 5 bases at J, with 19 bases between. The CDR3 covers 17 residues. For the CDR3, the DNA is TGTGCCAGCAGCTTGCAATGGGATGGGGCGAGTGATCAGCCCCAGCATTTT. Amino acid sequence: CASSLQWDGASDQPQHF.

In this sample, this clone turned up once. The chain carries TRBV4-2 and TRBJ1-6; D may be TRBD1 (6 bases). Trimming left V 3 bases short and J 0 bases short, with 12 bases between. Germline CDR1 is LGHNA and CDR2 is YNFKEQ. This CDR3 spans 17 amino acids. The CDR3 bases are TGTGCCAGCAGCCAGGTCGACAGGCCCTCCTATAATTCACCCCTCCACTTT. Its protein is CASSQVDRPSYNSPLHF.

As concerns this clone: One end of the junction does not line up with germline, which may come from a read error. This sequence joins TRBV7-9 and TRBJ1-4, with 7 bases that match TRBD1. The CDR3 has 13 amino acids. Germline values: CDR1 SEHNR, CDR2 FQNEAQ (reference sequence). DNA of the CDR3: TGTACCAGCAGCCCGGGACAGAATGAAAAACTGTTTTTT. Protein product: CTSSPGQNEKLFF.

The genes are TRBV5-6 and TRBJ1-5; D might be TRBD1 (5 bases). Trimming took 3 bases from V and 9 from J, leaving 19 bases between them. Germline V CDR1 and CDR2: SGHDT, YYEEEE. The CDR3 totals 15 residues. CDR3 sequence (DNA): TGTGCCAGCAGCTCATTTTCCCGGGACCTGACGCCCCAGCATTTT. This gives the protein CASSSFSRDLTPQHF.

Many counts were recorded for this clone. This chain connects TRBV10-3 to TRBJ1-5; possibly TRBD1 for D (5 bases). The CDR3 is made up of 16 amino acids. Trimming stripped 4 bases from V and 0 bases from J, with 13 bases between. Germline V lookup: CDR1 ENHRY, CDR2 SYGVKD. The CDR3 nucleotides read TGTGCCATCAGTGTAGGGGACGACTATAGCAATCAGCCCCAGCATTTT. This sequence encodes CAISVGDDYSNQPQHF.